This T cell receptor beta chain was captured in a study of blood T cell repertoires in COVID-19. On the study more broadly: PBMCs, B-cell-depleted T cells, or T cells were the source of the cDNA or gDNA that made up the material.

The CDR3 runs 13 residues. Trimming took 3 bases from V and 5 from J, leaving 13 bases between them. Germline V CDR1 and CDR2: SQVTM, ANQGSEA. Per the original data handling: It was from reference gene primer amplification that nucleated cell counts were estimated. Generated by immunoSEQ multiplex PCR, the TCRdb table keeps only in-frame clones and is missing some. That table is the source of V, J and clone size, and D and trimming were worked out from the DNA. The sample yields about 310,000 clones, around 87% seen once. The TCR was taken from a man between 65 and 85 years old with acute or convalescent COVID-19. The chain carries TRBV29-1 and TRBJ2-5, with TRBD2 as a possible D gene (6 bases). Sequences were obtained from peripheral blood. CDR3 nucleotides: TGCAGCGTTGAGGTGCGGGGATTGGAGACCCAGTACTTC. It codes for CSVEVRGLETQYF.